This TCR beta chain was sequenced for a study of T cell repertoires in cytomegalovirus infection. Study-level background: CMV epitopes in the study were HLA-C-restricted (recently identified) and HLA-B-restricted (well studied).

Notes on the study in general: Summed public TCR beta family frequency identified CMV carriers bearing the relevant HLA.

In the case of this clonotype: What it binds is not known.

CDR1 and CDR2 (germline): MNHNY, SVGAGI (reference sequence). V lost 2 bases to trimming and J lost 0 bases, with 14 bases between them. The CDR3 covers 17 residues. One entry per CDR3 protein results from TCRdb running MiXCR on the reads. The top ten hold under 25% of the sample, which has about 270,000 distinct CDR3 sequences, roughly 21% seen once. Sequencing used cultured PBMCs, obtained from culture after CMV antigen stimulation. This sequence was found in a human donor in good health (CMV status not recorded). Some clones in this sample may be carry-over from other donors' samples. The chain couples TRBV6-6 to TRBJ2-4, with a weak D call TRBD1 (5 bases). CDR3 sequence reads: CASSYPTGTQAKNIQYF. CDR3 nucleotides: TGTGCCAGCAGTTACCCCACAGGCACCCAAGCCAAAAACATTCAGTACTTC.